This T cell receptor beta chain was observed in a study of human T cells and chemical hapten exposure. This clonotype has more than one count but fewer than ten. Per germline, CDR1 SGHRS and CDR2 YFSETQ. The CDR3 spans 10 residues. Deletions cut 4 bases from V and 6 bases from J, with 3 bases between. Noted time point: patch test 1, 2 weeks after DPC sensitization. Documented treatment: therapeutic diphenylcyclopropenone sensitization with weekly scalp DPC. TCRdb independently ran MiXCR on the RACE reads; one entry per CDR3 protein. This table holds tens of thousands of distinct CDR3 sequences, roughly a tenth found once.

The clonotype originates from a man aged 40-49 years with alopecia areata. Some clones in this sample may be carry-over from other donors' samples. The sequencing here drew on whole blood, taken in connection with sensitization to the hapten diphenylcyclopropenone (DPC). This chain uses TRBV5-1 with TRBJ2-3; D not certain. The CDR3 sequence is CASSGDTQYF. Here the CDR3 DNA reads TGCGCCAGCAGCGGTGATACGCAGTATTTT.